The source of this T cell receptor (beta chain) is a study of pediatric ulcerative colitis. One to two pinch biopsies were taken from the rectum during colonoscopy. TCRdb's copy holds only in-frame clones and misses some; the assay was immunoSEQ multiplex PCR. The repertoire includes fewer than 30,000 clones, roughly 74% of them detected once, and approximately 8% sits in the top ten. Deletions cut 0 bases from V and 0 bases from J, with 8 bases between. The CDR3 loop spans 15 amino acids. Germline assignment: CDR1 SGHRS and CDR2 YFSETQ. The study, taken as a whole, reports: Ulcerative colitis patients shared more blood-rectal clones than controls. This repertoire reflects total lymphocytes rather than subpopulations like regulatory T cells. No controls had the two rectal clonotypes shared by ulcerative colitis patients.

Notes on this clone: Its specificity is unknown.

This rearrangement joins TRBV5-1 to TRBJ2-3, with D perhaps matching TRBD2 (5 bases). The source material was gut tissue. The sequence was obtained from a boy younger than 18 with severe ulcerative colitis. CDR3 coding DNA: TGCGCCAGCAGCTTGGAAGCGGTTAGCACAGATACGCAGTATTTT. It encodes CASSLEAVSTDTQYF.